The clone carrying this T cell receptor beta chain has a single count. The target antigen is unknown. This specimen belongs to a study of OX40 agonist ivuxolimab in advanced cancers. Study background: At doses from 0.01 to 10 mg/kg, patients were given intravenous ivuxolimab every 2 weeks.

Study-level findings and limits: The study observed clonal expansion of CD4+ and CD8+ blood T cells by week 6 at 0.1 to 3.0 mg/kg.

Profiling relied on immunoSEQ multiplex PCR, and the TCRdb table lists in-frame clones only, not all of them. Of about 66,000 clones listed, about 90% are singletons. V was trimmed by 2 bases and J by 5 bases, leaving 11 bases between them. The CDR3 loop spans 13 amino acids. Germline values: CDR1 SGDLS, CDR2 YYNGEE. This chain links TRBV9 with TRBJ2-7; D possibly corresponds to TRBD2 (5 bases). The sequence derives from an adult with an advanced solid tumor such as melanoma, head and neck, liver or kidney cancer. Material: CD4+ or CD8+ T cells sorted from blood, obtained in a trial of the OX40 agonist ivuxolimab. CDR3 sequence: CASSVASGDEQYF. In nucleotides, the CDR3 is TGTGCCAGCAGCGTGGCGTCCGGGGACGAGCAGTACTTC. Full variable domain (rest looked up from reference TRBV9 and TRBJ2-7): DSGVTQTPKHLITATGQRVTLRCSPRSGDLSVYWYQQSLDQGLQFLIQYYNGEERAKGNILERFSAQQFPDLHSELNLSSLELGDSALYFCASSVASGDEQYFGPGTRLTVT.